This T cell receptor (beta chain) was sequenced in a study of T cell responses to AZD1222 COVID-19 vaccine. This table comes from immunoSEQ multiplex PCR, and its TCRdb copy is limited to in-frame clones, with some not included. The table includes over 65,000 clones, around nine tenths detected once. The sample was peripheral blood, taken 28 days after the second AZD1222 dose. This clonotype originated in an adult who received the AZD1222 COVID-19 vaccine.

The CDR3 is CATSRARGQKNNEQFF. The CDR3 DNA sequence: TGTGCCACCAGCAGAGCGCGTGGACAGAAAAACAATGAGCAGTTCTTC. This sequence joins TRBV15 and TRBJ2-1; D is possibly TRBD1 (6 bases). The V end was cut by 1 base, the J end by 5 bases, with 15 bases between. The CDR3 totals 16 residues. In germline, CDR1 is LNHNV, CDR2 YYDKDF (reference sequence).